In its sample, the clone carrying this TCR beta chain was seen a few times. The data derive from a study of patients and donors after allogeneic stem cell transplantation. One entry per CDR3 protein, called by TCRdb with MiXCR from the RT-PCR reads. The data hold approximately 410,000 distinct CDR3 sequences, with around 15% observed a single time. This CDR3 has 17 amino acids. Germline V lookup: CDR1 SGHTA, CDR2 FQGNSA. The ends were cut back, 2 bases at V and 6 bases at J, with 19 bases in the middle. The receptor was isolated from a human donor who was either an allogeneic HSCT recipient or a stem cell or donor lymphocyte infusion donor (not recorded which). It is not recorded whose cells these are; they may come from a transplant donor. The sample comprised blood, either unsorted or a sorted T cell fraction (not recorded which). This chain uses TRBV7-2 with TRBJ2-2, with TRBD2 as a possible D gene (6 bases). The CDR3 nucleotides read TGTGCCAGCAGCTTAAGTGGAGGGCCGGGGAGAGCCGGGGAGCTGTTTTTT. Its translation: CASSLSGGPGRAGELFF.